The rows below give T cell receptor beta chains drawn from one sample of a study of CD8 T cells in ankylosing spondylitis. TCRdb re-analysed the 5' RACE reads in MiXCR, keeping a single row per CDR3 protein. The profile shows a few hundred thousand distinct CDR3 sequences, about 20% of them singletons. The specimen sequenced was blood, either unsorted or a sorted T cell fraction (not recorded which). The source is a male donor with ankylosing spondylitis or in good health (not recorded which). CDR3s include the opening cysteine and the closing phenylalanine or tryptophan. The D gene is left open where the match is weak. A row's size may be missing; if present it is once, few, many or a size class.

CDR3: CASSPSPARDNEQFF; DNA: TGTGCCAGCAGCCCGAGCCCCGCCAGGGACAATGAGCAGTTCTTC; D: .; size: .; V: TRBV7-9; J: TRBJ2-1
CDR3: CASRGRVYGANTGELFF; DNA: TGTGCCAGCAGGGGAAGGGTGTACGGGGCGAACACCGGGGAGCTGTTTTTT; D: .; size: .; V: TRBV5-6; J: TRBJ2-2
CDR3: CASNPGDVTEAFF; DNA: TGTGCCAGCAACCCGGGGGATGTAACTGAAGCTTTCTTT; D: .; size: few; V: TRBV12-3/TRBV12-4; J: TRBJ1-1
CDR3: CASSPRLALSYNEQFF; DNA: TGTGCCAGCAGTCCCCGACTAGCTCTGTCCTACAATGAGCAGTTCTTC; D: TRBD2; size: many; V: TRBV12-3/TRBV12-4; J: TRBJ2-1
CDR3: CASSLGGSAYNEQFF; DNA: TGTGCCAGCAGCTTGGGGGGGTCAGCATACAATGAGCAGTTCTTC; D: TRBD2; size: few; V: TRBV7-3; J: TRBJ2-1
CDR3: CASSTGTSEAKELYQYF; DNA: TGTGCCAGCAGCACGGGGACTAGCGAGGCCAAAGAGCTCTATCAGTATTTT; D: .; size: .; V: TRBV21-1; J: TRBJ2-3
CDR3: CATSDSRTGNTEAFF; DNA: TGTGCCACCAGTGATTCCAGGACAGGGAACACTGAAGCTTTCTTT; D: TRBD1; size: once; V: TRBV24-1; J: TRBJ1-1
CDR3: CASSQVQSGTVSYNEQFF; DNA: TGTGCCAGCAGCCAAGTACAGAGCGGGACGGTTTCCTACAATGAGCAGTTCTTC; D: TRBD2; size: .; V: TRBV3-1; J: TRBJ2-1
CDR3: CASSYGGRNQPQHF; DNA: TGTGCCAGCAGTTACGGAGGGCGAAATCAGCCCCAGCATTTT; D: .; size: .; V: TRBV12-3/TRBV12-4; J: TRBJ1-5
CDR3: CASSRNLAGGPVDEQFF; DNA: TGCGCCAGCAGCAGAAACCTAGCGGGAGGGCCGGTAGATGAGCAGTTCTTC; D: TRBD2; size: many; V: TRBV5-1; J: TRBJ2-1
CDR3: CASSWGLAGYSEQFF; DNA: TGTGCCAGCAGCTGGGGACTAGCGGGATACAGTGAGCAGTTCTTC; D: TRBD2; size: .; V: TRBV7-2; J: TRBJ2-1
CDR3: CASSSLQGDTVEAFF; DNA: TGCGCCAGCAGCAGTTTACAAGGAGACACTGTTGAAGCTTTCTTT; D: .; size: .; V: TRBV4-1; J: TRBJ1-1
CDR3: CASSLQVGSYNEQFF; DNA: TGTGCCAGCAGCCTGCAGGTGGGCTCCTACAATGAGCAGTTCTTC; D: .; size: many; V: TRBV7-3; J: TRBJ2-1
CDR3: CASSEEKYEQYF; DNA: TGCGCCAGCAGTGAGGAGAAATACGAGCAGTACTTC; D: .; size: few; V: TRBV10-2; J: TRBJ2-7
CDR3: CASSFGASDYNEQFF; DNA: TGTGCCAGCAGCTTCGGGGCGTCAGACTACAATGAGCAGTTCTTC; D: .; size: .; V: TRBV11-2; J: TRBJ2-1
CDR3: CASSHGSGTEETQYF; DNA: TGCGCCAGCAGCCACGGATCAGGGACGGAAGAGACCCAGTACTTC; D: .; size: few; V: TRBV4-3; J: TRBJ2-5
CDR3: CASSLRLEYGEQFF; DNA: TGTGCCAGCAGCTTAAGGTTGGAGTACGGTGAGCAGTTCTTC; D: .; size: few; V: TRBV7-6; J: TRBJ2-1
CDR3: CASSPQGYGELFF; DNA: TGTGCCAGCAGCCCCCAAGGTTACGGGGAGCTGTTTTTT; D: .; size: few; V: TRBV6-2/TRBV6-3; J: TRBJ2-2
CDR3: CASKKTLSVTYNEQFF; DNA: TGTGCCAGCAAGAAAACTCTAAGCGTTACCTACAATGAGCAGTTCTTC; D: .; size: few; V: TRBV6-1; J: TRBJ2-1
CDR3: CSARPLEGTYNEQFF; DNA: TGCAGTGCTAGACCACTGGAGGGAACCTACAATGAGCAGTTCTTC; D: .; size: .; V: TRBV20-1; J: TRBJ2-1
CDR3: CASSQDTGVWETQYF; DNA: TGCGCCAGCAGCCAAGACACAGGGGTTTGGGAGACCCAGTACTTC; D: TRBD1; size: .; V: TRBV4-1; J: TRBJ2-5
CDR3: CASSPVQGPDEQFF; DNA: TGCGCCAGCAGCCCGGTACAAGGGCCGGATGAGCAGTTCTTC; D: .; size: many; V: TRBV5-1; J: TRBJ2-1
CDR3: CSARDLLSSGDYGYTF; DNA: TGCAGTGCTAGAGATTTGTTATCCTCTGGCGACTATGGCTACACCTTC; D: .; size: few; V: TRBV20-1; J: TRBJ1-2
CDR3: CASRETDTQYF; DNA: TGTGCCAGCCGAGAGACAGATACGCAGTATTTT; D: .; size: many; V: TRBV12-3/TRBV12-4; J: TRBJ2-3
CDR3: CASRARAGWGEKLFF; DNA: TGTGCCAGCAGGGCCCGGGCAGGATGGGGGGAAAAACTGTTTTTT; D: .; size: .; V: TRBV6-1; J: TRBJ1-4
CDR3: CSVLGGQGANTGELFF; DNA: TGCAGCGTTCTGGGAGGGCAGGGCGCGAACACCGGGGAGCTGTTTTTT; D: TRBD2; size: many; V: TRBV29-1; J: TRBJ2-2
CDR3: CASITGGTEAFF; DNA: TGTGCCAGCATAACCGGGGGCACTGAAGCTTTCTTT; D: .; size: few; V: TRBV27; J: TRBJ1-1
CDR3: CASSLDPDRGYGYTF; DNA: TGTGCCAGCAGCCTCGACCCGGACAGGGGATATGGCTACACCTTC; D: TRBD1; size: few; V: TRBV12-3/TRBV12-4; J: TRBJ1-2
CDR3: CAFSLSPAPQANTGELFF; DNA: TGTGCCTTCAGTTTAAGCCCCGCCCCGCAGGCGAACACCGGGGAGCTGTTTTTT; D: .; size: .; V: TRBV12-3/TRBV12-4; J: TRBJ2-2
CDR3: CSARGAVSRYNEQFF; DNA: TGCAGTGCTAGAGGGGCAGTTTCCCGCTACAATGAGCAGTTCTTC; D: .; size: .; V: TRBV20-1; J: TRBJ2-1
CDR3: CASSQMFGKEAFF; DNA: TGTGCCAGCAGCCAAATGTTTGGGAAGGAGGCTTTCTTT; D: .; size: .; V: TRBV4-2; J: TRBJ1-1
CDR3: CASSLYSGTEGKHSYEQYF; DNA: TGTGCCAGTAGTCTGTACTCCGGGACGGAAGGGAAACACTCCTACGAGCAGTACTTC; D: .; size: .; V: TRBV19; J: TRBJ2-7
CDR3: CSVEDLASGSDSYEQYF; DNA: TGCAGCGTTGAAGATCTGGCTAGCGGGAGTGACTCCTACGAGCAGTACTTC; D: TRBD2; size: few; V: TRBV29-1; J: TRBJ2-7
CDR3: CSVFLQVGDYTF; DNA: TGCAGCGTTTTTCTCCAGGTTGGGGACTACACCTTC; D: .; size: many; V: TRBV29-1; J: TRBJ1-2
CDR3: CASSPRSGPGEKLFF; DNA: TGTGCCAGCAGTCCCCGGTCTGGACCTGGTGAAAAACTGTTTTTT; D: .; size: .; V: TRBV6-1; J: TRBJ1-4
CDR3: CATSRDLGAASYEQYF; DNA: TGTGCCACCAGCAGAGATCTGGGGGCCGCTTCCTACGAGCAGTACTTC; D: .; size: few; V: TRBV15; J: TRBJ2-7
CDR3: CASRTSGRAYEQYF; DNA: TGTGCCAGCAGGACTAGCGGGAGGGCCTACGAGCAGTACTTC; D: TRBD2; size: .; V: TRBV2; J: TRBJ2-7
CDR3: CAISDGRETQYF; DNA: TGTGCCATCAGTGACGGGCGGGAGACCCAGTACTTC; D: .; size: .; V: TRBV10-3; J: TRBJ2-5
CDR3: CASSTRQANTGELFF; DNA: TGTGCCAGCAGCACGCGACAGGCGAACACCGGGGAGCTGTTTTTT; D: .; size: .; V: TRBV14; J: TRBJ2-2
CDR3: CSARSSGSHTQYF; DNA: TGCAGTGCTAGGTCTAGCGGGAGCCATACGCAGTATTTT; D: TRBD2; size: few; V: TRBV20-1; J: TRBJ2-3
CDR3: CSASGTSAYTDTQYF; DNA: TGCAGTGCTAGCGGGACTAGCGCTTACACAGATACGCAGTATTTT; D: TRBD2; size: .; V: TRBV20-1; J: TRBJ2-3
CDR3: CASSTTGGPDTQYF; DNA: TGTGCCAGCAGTACGACGGGAGGACCAGATACGCAGTATTTT; D: TRBD2; size: .; V: TRBV6-1; J: TRBJ2-3
CDR3: CSARGQVLDPDTQYF; DNA: TGCAGCGCGAGAGGACAGGTTCTAGATCCAGATACGCAGTATTTT; D: TRBD1; size: few; V: TRBV29-1; J: TRBJ2-3
CDR3: CASSQGPGLRANVLTF; DNA: TGCGCCAGCAGCCAGGGCCCAGGGTTGAGGGCCAACGTCCTGACTTTC; D: .; size: .; V: TRBV4-1; J: TRBJ2-6
CDR3: CASRGTSGSSYEQYF; DNA: TGTGCCAGCAGAGGGACTAGCGGAAGCTCCTACGAGCAGTACTTC; D: TRBD2; size: .; V: TRBV3-1; J: TRBJ2-7
CDR3: CAISPFGRTEAFF; DNA: TGTGCCATCAGCCCGTTCGGCCGGACTGAAGCTTTCTTT; D: .; size: many; V: TRBV10-3; J: TRBJ1-1
CDR3: CASSGIDRDGGIDQTQYF; DNA: TGTGCCAGCAGCGGCATCGACAGGGACGGTGGCATAGATCAGACCCAGTACTTC; D: TRBD1; size: .; V: TRBV11-1; J: TRBJ2-5
CDR3: CASSIAGVRTDTQYF; DNA: TGTGCCAGCAGCATAGCGGGAGTGCGCACAGATACGCAGTATTTT; D: TRBD2; size: .; V: TRBV7-3; J: TRBJ2-3
CDR3: CASSQEILREGGNEQFF; DNA: TGTGCCAGCAGCCAAGAAATTCTCCGGGAGGGTGGTAATGAGCAGTTCTTC; D: TRBD2; size: few; V: TRBV4-2; J: TRBJ2-1
CDR3: CASSYAGQPYNEQFF; DNA: TGTGCCAGCAGTTACGCGGGCCAGCCCTACAATGAGCAGTTCTTC; D: .; size: .; V: TRBV6-2/TRBV6-3; J: TRBJ2-1
CDR3: CASSLAQPQTYEQYF; DNA: TGTGCCAGCAGCTTGGCCCAGCCGCAGACCTACGAGCAGTACTTC; D: .; size: .; V: TRBV5-5; J: TRBJ2-7
CDR3: CASSPAGLNTGELFF; DNA: TGTGCCAGCAGCCCAGCGGGACTAAACACCGGGGAGCTGTTTTTT; D: TRBD2; size: .; V: TRBV5-8; J: TRBJ2-2
CDR3: CASSGPLGGQETQYF; DNA: TGTGCCAGTTCCGGTCCCTTGGGAGGCCAAGAGACCCAGTACTTC; D: .; size: .; V: TRBV9; J: TRBJ2-5
CDR3: CASSPQRGGTDTQYF; DNA: TGTGCCAGCAGCCCACAGCGAGGGGGAACAGATACGCAGTATTTT; D: .; size: once; V: TRBV12-3/TRBV12-4; J: TRBJ2-3
CDR3: CASSEKVAIDTQYF; DNA: TGTGCCAGCAGTGAAAAGGTTGCAATAGATACGCAGTATTTT; D: .; size: .; V: TRBV6-1; J: TRBJ2-3
CDR3: CSVIPVLATYEQYF; DNA: TGCAGCGTTATTCCCGTACTAGCAACCTACGAGCAGTACTTC; D: .; size: .; V: TRBV29-1; J: TRBJ2-7
CDR3: CASSPTSGGVSGELFF; DNA: TGCGCCAGCAGCCCTACTAGCGGGGGTGTATCCGGGGAGCTGTTTTTT; D: TRBD2; size: many; V: TRBV5-1; J: TRBJ2-2
CDR3: CASRSLTDTQHF; DNA: TGTGCCAGCAGATCCCTTACAGATACGCAGCATTTT; D: .; size: .; V: TRBV6-5; J: TRBJ1-5
CDR3: CASSYLSGRQETQYF; DNA: TGCGCCAGCAGCTACCTCAGCGGGCGACAAGAGACCCAGTACTTC; D: .; size: .; V: TRBV5-1; J: TRBJ2-5
CDR3: CASSLTASGTEAFF; DNA: TGTGCCAGCAGTTTAACGGCTTCTGGTACTGAAGCTTTCTTT; D: .; size: many; V: TRBV12-3/TRBV12-4; J: TRBJ1-1